This T cell receptor beta chain was obtained from a study of blood T cell repertoires in COVID-19. V shed 8 bases and J shed 7 bases, with 21 bases lying between them. The CDR3 consists of 15 residues. CDR1 and CDR2 (germline): SGHTA, FQGTGA. Some clones are missing from TCRdb's copy, which holds only in-frame ones; the method was immunoSEQ multiplex PCR. Of around 69,000 clones listed, about 88% were seen once; the top ten hold 4.9%. Sequencing was carried out using peripheral blood. The TCR originated in a woman aged 45-59 years with active COVID-19. This chain joins TRBV7-3 and TRBJ2-1; tentative D call: TRBD2 (5 bases). The CDR3 sequence is CASAKGAGPNNEQFF. The CDR3 DNA is TGTGCCAGCGCCAAGGGAGCCGGGCCCAATAATGAGCAGTTCTTC.